These 10 T cell receptor beta chains came from one sample sequenced in a study of control samples from healthy donors and cancer patients. The data were produced by immunoSEQ multiplex PCR, yet TCRdb's version contains in-frame clones alone and is incomplete. The sample lists 140,000 or so clones; more than 85% were seen once. The sequencing sample was made of blood. Receptors originate from a man in his thirties or forties in good health.

This clone appeared a single time. V gene TRBV28 combines with J gene TRBJ2-7; no clear D gene. V was pared by 5 bases and J by 4 bases, with 9 bases between. Germline V CDR1 and CDR2: MDHEN, SYDVKM. This CDR3 region has 12 residues. DNA of the CDR3: TGTGCCAGCAGTAGCCCCCCATACGAGCAGTACTTC. The encoded protein is CASSSPPYEQYF. The full variable domain, its missing parts supplied by reference TRBV28 and TRBJ2-7, is DVKVTQSSRYLVKRTGEKVFLECVQDMDHENMFWYRQDPGLGLRLIYFSYDVKMKEKGDIPEGYSVSREKKERFSLILESASTNQTSMYLCASSSPPYEQYFGPGTRLTVT.

The rearrangement uses TRBV19 and TRBJ1-1; no clear D gene. With 9 bases removed from V and 0 bases from J, the gap between germline ends came to 11 bases. The CDR3 extends over 13 amino acids. Germline V CDR1 and CDR2: LNHDA, SQIVND (reference sequence). CDR3 protein: CASRWELNTEAFF. In DNA, the CDR3 is TGTGCCAGCAGGTGGGAGCTGAACACTGAAGCTTTCTTT.

The chain's CDR3 is CASSNGTGALFYGYTF. The CDR3 DNA is TGTGCCAGCAGCAATGGGACAGGGGCGCTATTCTATGGCTACACCTTC. J is TRBJ1-2 and V is TRBV21-1; TRBD1, the table's D call, was not compared with the DNA. TRBV21-1 is listed as a pseudogene. CDR3 length: 16 amino acids.

This clone turned up a few times. The chain uses TRBV6-6 and TRBJ1-1; weak D call: TRBD1 (6 bases). V was shortened by 5 bases and J by 10 bases, with 17 bases between the two germline ends. CDR3 length: 13 amino acids. Germline CDR1 reads MNHNY; CDR2 reads SVGAGI (reference sequence). The CDR3 is CASSPTGTSGAFF. The CDR3 DNA is TGTGCCAGCAGTCCCACAGGGACCTCAGGAGCTTTCTTT.

The count of this clone is one. The gene calls are TRBV14 and TRBJ1-4; D unresolved. This CDR3 has 16 amino acids. Trimming took 1 base from V and 10 from J, leaving 19 bases between them. The germline V gene has CDR1 SGHDN and CDR2 FVKESK. The CDR3 loop reads CASSQVGWDGVGKLFF. The CDR3 coding sequence is TGTGCCAGCAGCCAAGTTGGATGGGATGGCGTGGGAAAACTGTTTTTT.

The V gene is TRBV5-4, the J gene TRBJ2-7; 8 bases line up with TRBD2. CDR3 length: 17 residues. CDR1 is SGHNT and CDR2 is YYREEE in the germline V gene (reference sequence). The V and J ends lost 0 bases and 2 bases, in that order; junction bases with no gene match: 10. The CDR3 DNA is TGTGCCAGCAGCTTGGCCAAAGGGGCGGGGGGCCCCTACGAGCAGTACTTC. This translates into CASSLAKGAGGPYEQYF.

V and J are TRBV27 and TRBJ1-5, with 7 nucleotides matching TRBD1. The CDR3 extends over 13 amino acids. CDR1 and CDR2 (germline): MNHEY, SMNVEV (reference sequence). V lost 8 bases to trimming and J lost 4 bases; unmatched junction nucleotides: 5. This chain's CDR3 is CASGGTVNQPQHF. CDR3 coding DNA: TGTGCCAGCGGCGGGACAGTAAATCAGCCCCAGCATTTT.

The chain employs TRBV9 and TRBJ2-1; TRBD1 aligns across 10 bases. CDR1 SGDLS and CDR2 YYNGEE come from the germline V gene. Losses at the gene ends were 4 bases for V and 8 bases for J; bases not matched to a gene: 9. The CDR3 totals 15 residues. The CDR3 spells CASSLGQGFWDEQFF. The CDR3 bases are TGTGCCAGCAGCCTGGGACAGGGGTTTTGGGATGAGCAGTTCTTC.

V is TRBV9 and J is TRBJ1-1; TRBD1 matches at 7 bases. The germline gives CDR1 SGDLS, CDR2 YYNGEE. J lost 5 bases, V lost 3 bases, and 4 bases had no gene match. The CDR3 length is 13 residues. Here the CDR3 DNA reads TGTGCCAGCAGCGCCAGGGGGATGACTGAAGCTTTCTTT. Protein: CASSARGMTEAFF.

The rearrangement uses TRBV28 and TRBJ1-3; D is undetermined. Trimming took 2 bases from V and 0 from J, leaving 8 bases between them. Germline V gene data show CDR1 as MDHEN and CDR2 as SYDVKM. This CDR3 contains 15 residues. CDR3 DNA: TGTGCCAGCAGTTTAGAACAGTTCTCTGGAAACACCATATATTTT. This codes for CASSLEQFSGNTIYF.